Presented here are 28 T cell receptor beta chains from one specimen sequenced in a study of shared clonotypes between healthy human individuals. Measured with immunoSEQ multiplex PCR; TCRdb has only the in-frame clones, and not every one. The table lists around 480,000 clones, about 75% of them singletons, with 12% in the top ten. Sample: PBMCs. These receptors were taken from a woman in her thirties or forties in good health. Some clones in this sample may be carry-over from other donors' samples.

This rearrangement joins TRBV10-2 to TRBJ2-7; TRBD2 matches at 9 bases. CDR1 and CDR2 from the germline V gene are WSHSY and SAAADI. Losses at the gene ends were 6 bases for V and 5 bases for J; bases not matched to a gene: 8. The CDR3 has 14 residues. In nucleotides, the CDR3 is TGCGCCAGCAGACCGGGACTAGCTACCCACGAGCAGTACTTC. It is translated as CASRPGLATHEQYF.

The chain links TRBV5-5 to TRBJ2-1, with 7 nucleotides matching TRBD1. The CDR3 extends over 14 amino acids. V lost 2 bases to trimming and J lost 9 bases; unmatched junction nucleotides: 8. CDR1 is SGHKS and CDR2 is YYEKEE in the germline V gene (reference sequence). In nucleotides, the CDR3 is TGTGCCAGCAGCTTACAAAGACAGGGCAGTGAGCAGTTCTTC. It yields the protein CASSLQRQGSEQFF. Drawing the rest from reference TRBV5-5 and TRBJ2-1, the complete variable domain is DAGVTQSPTHLIKTRGQQVTLRCSPISGHKSVSWYQQVLGQGPQFIFQYYEKEERGRGNFPDRFSARQFPNYSSELNVNALLLGDSALYLCASSLQRQGSEQFFGPGTRLTVL.

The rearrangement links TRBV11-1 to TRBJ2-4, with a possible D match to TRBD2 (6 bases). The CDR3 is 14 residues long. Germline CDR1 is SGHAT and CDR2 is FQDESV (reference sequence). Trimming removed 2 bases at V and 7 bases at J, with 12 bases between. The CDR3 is CASSLIASVNIQYF. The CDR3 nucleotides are TGTGCCAGCAGCTTAATCGCTAGCGTGAACATTCAGTACTTC.

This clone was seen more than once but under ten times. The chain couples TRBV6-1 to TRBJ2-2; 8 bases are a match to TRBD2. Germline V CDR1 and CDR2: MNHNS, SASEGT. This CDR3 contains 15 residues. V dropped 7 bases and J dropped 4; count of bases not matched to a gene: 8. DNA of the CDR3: TGTGCCAGCAATGAGGCGGGAGGTAGCACCGGGGAGCTGTTTTTT. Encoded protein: CASNEAGGSTGELFF.

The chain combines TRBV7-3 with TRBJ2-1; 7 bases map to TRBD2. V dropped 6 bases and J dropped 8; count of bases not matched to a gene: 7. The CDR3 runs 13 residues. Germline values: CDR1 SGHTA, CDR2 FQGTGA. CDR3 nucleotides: TGTGCCAGCAGTTTAGGCGGGAGCGATGAGCAGTTCTTC. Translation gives CASSLGGSDEQFF.

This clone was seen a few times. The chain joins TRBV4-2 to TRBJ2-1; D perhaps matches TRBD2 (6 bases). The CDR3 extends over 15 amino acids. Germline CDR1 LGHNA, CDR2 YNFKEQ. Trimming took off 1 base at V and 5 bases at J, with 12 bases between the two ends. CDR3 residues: CASSQGVAGNNEQFF. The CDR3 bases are TGTGCCAGCAGCCAAGGGGTTGCGGGAAACAATGAGCAGTTCTTC.

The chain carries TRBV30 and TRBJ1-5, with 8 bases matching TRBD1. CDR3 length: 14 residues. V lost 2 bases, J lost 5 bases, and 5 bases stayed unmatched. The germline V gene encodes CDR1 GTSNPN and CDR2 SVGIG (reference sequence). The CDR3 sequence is CAWSQGAQDQPQHF. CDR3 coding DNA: TGTGCCTGGAGTCAGGGGGCGCAAGATCAGCCCCAGCATTTT.

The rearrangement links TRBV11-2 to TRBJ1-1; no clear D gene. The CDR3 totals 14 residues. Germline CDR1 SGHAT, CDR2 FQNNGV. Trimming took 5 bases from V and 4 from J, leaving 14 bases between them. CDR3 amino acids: CASSAIRGRTEAFF. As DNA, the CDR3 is TGTGCCAGCAGCGCCATACGAGGGCGCACTGAAGCTTTCTTT.

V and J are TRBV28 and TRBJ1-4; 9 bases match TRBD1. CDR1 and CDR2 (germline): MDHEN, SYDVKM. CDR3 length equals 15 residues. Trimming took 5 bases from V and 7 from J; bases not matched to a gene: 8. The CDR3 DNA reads TGTGCCAGCAGTACGAACAGGGGGCGAAGTGAAAAACTGTTTTTT. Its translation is CASSTNRGRSEKLFF.

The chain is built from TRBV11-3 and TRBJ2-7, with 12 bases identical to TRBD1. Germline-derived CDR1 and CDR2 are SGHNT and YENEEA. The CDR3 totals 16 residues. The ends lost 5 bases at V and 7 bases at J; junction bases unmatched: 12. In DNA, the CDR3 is TGTGCCAGCAGCGCCCACCCGGGACAGGGGGCTGGTGAGCAGTACTTC. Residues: CASSAHPGQGAGEQYF.

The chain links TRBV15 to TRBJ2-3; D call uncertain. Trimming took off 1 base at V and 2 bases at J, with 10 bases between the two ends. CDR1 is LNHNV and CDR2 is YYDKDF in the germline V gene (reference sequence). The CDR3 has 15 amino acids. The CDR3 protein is CATSRGQVPTDTQYF. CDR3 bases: TGTGCCACCAGCAGAGGGCAGGTTCCCACAGATACGCAGTATTTT.

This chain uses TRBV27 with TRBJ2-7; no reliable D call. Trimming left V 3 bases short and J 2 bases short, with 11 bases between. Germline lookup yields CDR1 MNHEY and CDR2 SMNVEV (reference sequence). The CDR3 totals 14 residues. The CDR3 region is CASSFFRDPYEQYF. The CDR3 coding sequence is TGTGCCAGCAGTTTCTTTAGGGATCCCTACGAGCAGTACTTC.

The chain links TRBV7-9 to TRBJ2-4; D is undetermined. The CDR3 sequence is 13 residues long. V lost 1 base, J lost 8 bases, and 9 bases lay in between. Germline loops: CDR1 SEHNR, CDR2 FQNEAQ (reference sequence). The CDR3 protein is CASSLGPIDIQYF. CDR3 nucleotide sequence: TGTGCCAGCAGCTTAGGACCCATAGACATTCAGTACTTC.

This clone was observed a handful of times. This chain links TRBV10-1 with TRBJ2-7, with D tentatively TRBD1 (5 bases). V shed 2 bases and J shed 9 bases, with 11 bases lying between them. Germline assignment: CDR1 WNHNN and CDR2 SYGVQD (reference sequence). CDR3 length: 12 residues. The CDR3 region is CASSETMQGQYF. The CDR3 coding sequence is TGCGCCAGCAGTGAGACGATGCAGGGGCAGTACTTC.

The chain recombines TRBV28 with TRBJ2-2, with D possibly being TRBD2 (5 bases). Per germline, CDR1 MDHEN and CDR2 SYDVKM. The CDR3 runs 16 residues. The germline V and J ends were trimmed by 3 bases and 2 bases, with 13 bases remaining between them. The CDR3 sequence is CASSLMRVGNTGELFF. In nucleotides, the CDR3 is TGTGCCAGCAGTTTGATGAGGGTCGGAAACACCGGGGAGCTGTTTTTT.

CDR3 DNA sequence: TGTGCCAGTACCATCGGTGGTAGCTCAGATACGCAGTATTTT. Its protein is CASTIGGSSDTQYF. This chain uses TRBV19 with TRBJ2-3; D gene uncertain. CDR3 length equals 14 residues. V shed 7 bases and J shed 4 bases, with 15 bases lying between them. Germline V gives CDR1 LNHDA, CDR2 SQIVND (reference sequence).

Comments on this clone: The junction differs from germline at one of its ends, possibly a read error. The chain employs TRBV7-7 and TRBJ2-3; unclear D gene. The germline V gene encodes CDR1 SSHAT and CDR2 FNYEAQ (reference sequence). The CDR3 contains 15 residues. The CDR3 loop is CASSSLVVTTDTQYF. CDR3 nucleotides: TGTGCTAGCAGCTCCCTAGTAGTGACAACAGATACGCAGTATTTT.

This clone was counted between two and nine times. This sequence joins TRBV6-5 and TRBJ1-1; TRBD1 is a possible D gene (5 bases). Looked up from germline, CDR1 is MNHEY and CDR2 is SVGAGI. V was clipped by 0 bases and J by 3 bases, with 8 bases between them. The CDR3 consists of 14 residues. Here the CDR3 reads CASSYSSGDTEAFF. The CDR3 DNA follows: TGTGCCAGCAGTTACTCCTCGGGGGACACTGAAGCTTTCTTT.

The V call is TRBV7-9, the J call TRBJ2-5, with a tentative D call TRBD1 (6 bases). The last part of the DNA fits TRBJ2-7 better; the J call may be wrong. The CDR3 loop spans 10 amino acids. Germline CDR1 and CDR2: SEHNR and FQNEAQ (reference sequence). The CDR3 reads CASGQYEQYF. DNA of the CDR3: TGTGCCAGCGGACAGTACGAGCAGTACTTC.

DNA of the CDR3: TGTGCCAGCAGACCTTCACCCTCCCAGCCCCAGCATTTT. Translation gives CASRPSPSQPQHF. This sequence joins TRBV28 and TRBJ1-5; D is unclear. Germline CDR1 MDHEN, CDR2 SYDVKM. The CDR3 runs 13 residues. The V and J ends lost 6 bases and 7 bases respectively, with 13 bases between them.

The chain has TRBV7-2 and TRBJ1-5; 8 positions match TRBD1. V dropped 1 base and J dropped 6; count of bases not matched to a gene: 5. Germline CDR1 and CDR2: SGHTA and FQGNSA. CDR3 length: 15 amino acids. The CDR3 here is CASSLGTGFFQPQHF. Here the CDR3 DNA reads TGTGCCAGCAGCTTAGGGACAGGGTTTTTTCAGCCCCAGCATTTT.

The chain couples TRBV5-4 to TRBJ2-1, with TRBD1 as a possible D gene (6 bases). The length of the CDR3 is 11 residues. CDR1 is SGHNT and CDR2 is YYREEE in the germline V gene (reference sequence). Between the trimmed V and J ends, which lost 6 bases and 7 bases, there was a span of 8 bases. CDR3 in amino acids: CASKRGNEQFF. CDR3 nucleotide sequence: TGTGCCAGCAAGAGGGGGAATGAGCAGTTCTTC.

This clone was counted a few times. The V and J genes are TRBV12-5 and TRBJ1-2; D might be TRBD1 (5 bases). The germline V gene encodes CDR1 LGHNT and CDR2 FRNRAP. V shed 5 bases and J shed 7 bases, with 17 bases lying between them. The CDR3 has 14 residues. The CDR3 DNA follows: TGTGCTAGTGGTATCGGGACGGTGATGGGTGGCTACACCTTC. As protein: CASGIGTVMGGYTF. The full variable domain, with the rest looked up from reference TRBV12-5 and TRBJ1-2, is DARVTQTPRHKVTEMGQEVTMRCQPILGHNTVFWYRQTMMQGLELLAYFRNRAPLDDSGMPKDRFSAEMPDATLATLKIQPSEPRDSAVYFCASGIGTVMGGYTFGSGTRLTVV.

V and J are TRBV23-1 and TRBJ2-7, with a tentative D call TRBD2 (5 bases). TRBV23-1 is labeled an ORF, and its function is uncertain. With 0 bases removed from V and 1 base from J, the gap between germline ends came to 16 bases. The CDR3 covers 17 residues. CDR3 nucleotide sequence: TGCGCCAGCAGTCAATCCATCCAGCGGAGGACGTCCTACGAGCAGTACTTC. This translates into CASSQSIQRRTSYEQYF.

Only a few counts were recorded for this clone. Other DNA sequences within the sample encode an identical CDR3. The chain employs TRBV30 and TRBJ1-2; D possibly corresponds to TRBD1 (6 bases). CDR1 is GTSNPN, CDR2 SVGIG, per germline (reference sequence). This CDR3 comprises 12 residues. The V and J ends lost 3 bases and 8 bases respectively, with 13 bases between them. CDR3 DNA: TGTGCCTGGAGATTCGGGGGCGGGGGCTACACCTTC. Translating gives CAWRFGGGGYTF.

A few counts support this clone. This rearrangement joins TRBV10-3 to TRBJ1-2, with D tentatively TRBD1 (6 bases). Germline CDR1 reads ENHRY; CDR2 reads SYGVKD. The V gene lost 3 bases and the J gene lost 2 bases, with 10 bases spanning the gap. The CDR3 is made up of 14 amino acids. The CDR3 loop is CAISEGRGNYGYTF. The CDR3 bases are TGTGCCATCAGTGAAGGCAGGGGAAACTATGGCTACACCTTC.

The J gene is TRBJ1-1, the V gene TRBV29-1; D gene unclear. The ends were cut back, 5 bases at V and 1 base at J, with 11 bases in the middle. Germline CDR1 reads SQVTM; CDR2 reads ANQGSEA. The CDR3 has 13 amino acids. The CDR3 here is CSVQTGGNTEAFF. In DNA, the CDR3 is TGCAGCGTTCAGACCGGAGGGAACACTGAAGCTTTCTTT.

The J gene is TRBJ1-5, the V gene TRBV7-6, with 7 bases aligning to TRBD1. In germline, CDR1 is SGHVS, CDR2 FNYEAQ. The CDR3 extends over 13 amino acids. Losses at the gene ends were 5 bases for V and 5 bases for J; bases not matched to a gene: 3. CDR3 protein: CASSPQGDQPQHF. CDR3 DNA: TGTGCCAGCAGCCCCCAGGGGGATCAGCCCCAGCATTTT. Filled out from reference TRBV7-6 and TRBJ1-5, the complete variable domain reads GAGVSQSPRYKVTKRGQDVALRCDPISGHVSLYWYRQALGQGPEFLTYFNYEAQQDKSGLPNDRFSAERPEGSISTLTIQRTEQRDSAMYRCASSPQGDQPQHFGDGTRLSIL.